This is a list of T cell receptor beta chains from one sample in a study of a mutant IDH1 vaccine in newly diagnosed glioma. Sequencing was performed with immunoSEQ multiplex PCR; in TCRdb, only in-frame clones are kept and a portion is missing. Of roughly 32,000 clones listed, about 86% were seen once; the top ten hold about 12%. The antigens for these receptors are not known. The input for sequencing was PBMCs, taken from a glioma patient whose treatment included an IDH1 peptide vaccine. The receptors were gathered from a woman between 25 and 40 years old with glioma. Each CDR3 is given with its conserved first and last residue. The D gene is left open where the match is weak. The size field is filled for only some rows; it gives once, few, many or a size class.

TRBV6-6	TRBJ1-6	TRBD1	15	NA	TGTGCCAGCAGTTACTCCGGACAGGGAAATTCACCCCTCCACTTT	CASSYSGQGNSPLHF
TRBV5-1	TRBJ1-2	NA	14	NA	TGCGCCAGCAGCTTGGACGGGCAGGGGATAAAGGACACCTTC	CASSLDGQGIKDTF
TRBV5-5	TRBJ1-2	NA	15	NA	TGTGCCAGCAGCTTGGATCTAGGGTCCCCGTGGGGCTACACCTTC	CASSLDLGSPWGYTF
TRBV4-3	TRBJ1-5	NA	13	NA	TGCGCCAGCAGCCAATCCCGAGTTCAGCCCCAGCATTTT	CASSQSRVQPQHF
TRBV4-1	TRBJ2-7	NA	14	once	TGCGCCAGCAGCCAAGAAGCAGGAGACTACGAGCAGTACTTC	CASSQEAGDYEQYF
TRBV7-9	TRBJ1-4	NA	15	NA	TGTGCCAGCAGCTCCCGGAGTCCCCCTAATGAAAAACTGTTTTTT	CASSSRSPPNEKLFF
TRBV9	TRBJ2-2	NA	12	once	TGTGCCAGCAGCGCATGGATCGGGGAGCTGTTTTTT	CASSAWIGELFF
TRBV15	TRBJ1-6	NA	16	NA	TGTGCCACCAGCAGAGTACAGGGAATCTATAATTCACCCCTCCACTTT	CATSRVQGIYNSPLHF
TRBV4-2	TRBJ2-7	TRBD1	14	NA	TGTGCCAGCAGCCAAGATAACAGGGGGCGAAGACAGTACTTC	CASSQDNRGRRQYF
TRBV13	TRBJ1-5	NA	13	NA	TGTGCCAGCAGCTTAGGAAGCAATCAGCCCCAGCATTTT	CASSLGSNQPQHF
TRBV7-2	TRBJ1-2	NA	13	NA	TGTGCCAGCAGCTTAGCAGGGGGCTATGGCTACACCTTC	CASSLAGGYGYTF
TRBV14	TRBJ2-7	NA	15	NA	TGTGCCAGCAGCCAGGCGGGATCGAGCTCCTACGAGCAGTACTTC	CASSQAGSSSYEQYF
TRBV7-9	TRBJ2-3	TRBD2	17	NA	TGTGCCAGCAGCTTAGCGCGGGGCGGGACTACCACAGATACGCAGTATTTT	CASSLARGGTTTDTQYF
TRBV7-9	TRBJ2-3	NA	16	NA	TGTGCCAGCAGCTTTCCGGGATTAGGGACGACAGATACGCAGTATTTT	CASSFPGLGTTDTQYF
TRBV5-1	TRBJ1-1	NA	15	NA	TGCGCCAGCAGCCGGGGGGACGGGCAGAACACTGAAGCTTTCTTT	CASSRGDGQNTEAFF
TRBV7-9	TRBJ1-3	NA	13	NA	TGTGCCAGCGTGCTCGACTCTGGAAACACCATATATTTT	CASVLDSGNTIYF
TRBV9	TRBJ1-6	NA	13	NA	TGTGCCAGCAGCGTAGACTATAATTCACCCCTCCACTTT	CASSVDYNSPLHF
TRBV7-2	TRBJ2-7	TRBD2	16	NA	TGTGCCAGCAGCTTACCTAGGGCGGGGGGCTTCTACGAGCAGTACTTC	CASSLPRAGGFYEQYF
TRBV5-6	TRBJ1-5	NA	13	NA	TGTGCCAGCAGCTTGGTGGGCAATCAGCCCCAGCATTTT	CASSLVGNQPQHF
TRBV25-1	TRBJ2-5	TRBD2	13	NA	TGTGCCAGCAGTGAAGGGGGGGATAGGACCCAGTACTTC	CASSEGGDRTQYF
TRBV19	TRBJ2-6	TRBD1	16	NA	TGTGCCAGTAGTGGGACAGAGGGTTCTGGGGCCAACGTCCTGACTTTC	CASSGTEGSGANVLTF
TRBV7-9	TRBJ1-1	NA	14	NA	TGTGCCAGCAGCCCTACGCCAGGGAACACTGAAGCTTTCTTT	CASSPTPGNTEAFF
TRBV25-1	TRBJ1-2	TRBD1	15	once	TGTGCCAGCAGTGAGGAGGGCAGGGGGGCATATGGCTACACCTTC	CASSEEGRGAYGYTF
TRBV6-5	TRBJ1-4	NA	15	NA	TGTGCCAGCAGTTACTCGGTCGCGAGGGATGAAAAACTGTTTTTT	CASSYSVARDEKLFF
TRBV18	TRBJ1-2	NA	12	NA	TGTGCCAGCTCATCCCAAACCTATGGCTACACCTTC	CASSSQTYGYTF
TRBV6-1	TRBJ2-5	NA	11	NA	TGTGCCAGCAGACCCGGAGAGACCCAGTACTTC	CASRPGETQYF
TRBV9	TRBJ1-2	NA	12	NA	TGTGCCAGCAGCGTAGGAGGGAACGGCTACACCTTC	CASSVGGNGYTF
TRBV11-2	TRBJ2-5	NA	14	NA	TGTGCCAGCAGCCATTGGCCGACCCAAGAGACCCAGTACTTC	CASSHWPTQETQYF
TRBV15	TRBJ1-1	TRBD1	13	NA	TGTGCCACCAGCAGTCGACAGGGGGCTACAGCTTTCTTT	CATSSRQGATAFF
TRBV6-5	TRBJ1-6	NA	13	NA	TGTGCCAGCACCGGGACCCATAATTCACCCCTCCACTTT	CASTGTHNSPLHF
TRBV5-1	TRBJ1-2	NA	15	NA	TGCGCCAGCAGCCTGGACTACTCGGTGGGTAGGGGCTACACCTTC	CASSLDYSVGRGYTF
TRBV5-4	TRBJ2-7	TRBD2	11	NA	TGTGCCAGCAGCGGGGAGGGCGAGCAGTACTTC	CASSGEGEQYF
TRBV2	TRBJ1-1	TRBD1	16	NA	TGTGCCAGCAGTGAAGGTAACAGGGGAGGGTACACTGAAGCTTTCTTT	CASSEGNRGGYTEAFF
TRBV10-1	TRBJ1-3	NA	14	NA	TGCGCCAGCGGACTTTCCCGCTCTGGAAACACCATATATTTT	CASGLSRSGNTIYF
TRBV11-2	TRBJ1-1	NA	13	NA	TGTGCCAGCAGCCCCGGCTCGTCGGGTGAAGCTTTCTTT	CASSPGSSGEAFF
TRBV4-1	TRBJ1-5	NA	15	NA	TGCGCCAGCAGCCAAGGGGGCCTTAGCAATCAGCCCCAGCATTTT	CASSQGGLSNQPQHF
TRBV6-5	TRBJ1-2	NA	13	NA	TGTGCCAGCAGTTACTCGCGGGGGGGTGGCTACACCTTC	CASSYSRGGGYTF
TRBV7-6	TRBJ2-5	NA	12	NA	TGTGCCAGCAGCGCTGAGCCAGAGACCCAGTACTTC	CASSAEPETQYF
TRBV4-1	TRBJ2-2	NA	14	few	TGCGCCAGCAGCCAAGACTCGAACACCGGGGAGCTGTTTTTT	CASSQDSNTGELFF
TRBV6-5	TRBJ2-4	NA	16	NA	TGTGCCAGCAGTTTAACCAGCGGGTCAGCCAAAAACATTCAGTACTTC	CASSLTSGSAKNIQYF
TRBV19	TRBJ1-3	TRBD1	18	NA	TGTGCCAGTAGTTTCGCCGGACAGGCGAGGATCTCTGGAAACACCATATATTTT	CASSFAGQARISGNTIYF
TRBV7-2	TRBJ2-3	TRBD1	15	NA	TGTGCCAGCAGCCCAGGGACAGGTAGCACAGATACGCAGTATTTT	CASSPGTGSTDTQYF
TRBV10-3	TRBJ1-6	TRBD1	14	NA	TGTGCCATTGGCCGGGACAGGGATAATTCACCCCTCCACTTT	CAIGRDRDNSPLHF
TRBV5-1	TRBJ2-3	TRBD2	16	NA	TGCGCCAGCAGCTTCCTACTAGCGGGGACCACAGATACGCAGTATTTT	CASSFLLAGTTDTQYF
TRBV6-5	TRBJ1-1	NA	14	NA	TGTGCCAGTGCCAGGGGCCTGGGGTCAATTGAAGCTTTCTTT	CASARGLGSIEAFF
TRBV6-5	TRBJ1-2	NA	13	once	TGTGCCAGCAGTTACCGGGTGGGCTATGGCTACACCTTC	CASSYRVGYGYTF
TRBV5-1	TRBJ1-4	TRBD1	15	NA	TGCGCCAGCAGCTCGACAGGGGGCGGGAATGAAAAACTGTTTTTT	CASSSTGGGNEKLFF
TRBV18	TRBJ1-5	NA	14	NA	TGTGCCAGCTCACCGAGCAGGGGAGACCAGCCCCAGCATTTT	CASSPSRGDQPQHF
TRBV6-5	TRBJ1-1	NA	15	few	TGTGCCAGCAGTTACTCGGGGGGGCAAGGAACTGAAGCTTTCTTT	CASSYSGGQGTEAFF
TRBV2	TRBJ1-4	NA	15	few	TGTGCCAGCAGTGAAAGAGCAACCTTTAATGAAAAACTGTTTTTT	CASSERATFNEKLFF
TRBV2	TRBJ1-1	NA	15	NA	TGTGCCAGCAGTGGACTCGGCAGGGGTGAAACTGAAGCTTTCTTT	CASSGLGRGETEAFF
TRBV5-6	TRBJ2-1	NA	15	NA	TGTGCCAGCAGCCAGCGGCAGGCAAGCCACAATGAGCAGTTCTTC	CASSQRQASHNEQFF
TRBV2	TRBJ2-3	NA	15	NA	TGTGCCAGCAACGAAGGTTCAGGGATCCCAGATACGCAGTATTTT	CASNEGSGIPDTQYF
TRBV6-5	TRBJ1-2	NA	14	NA	TGTGCCAGCAGTTACTCCGGGTTAGGATACGGCTACACCTTC	CASSYSGLGYGYTF
TRBV5-4	TRBJ1-1	NA	14	NA	TGTGCCAGCAGCTTGGGTGGGGGGAGCACTGAAGCTTTCTTT	CASSLGGGSTEAFF
TRBV4-2	TRBJ1-4	NA	16	NA	TGTGCCAGCAGCCAAGCCGTCGGGGCAGAGGGTGAAAAACTGTTTTTT	CASSQAVGAEGEKLFF
TRBV6-1	TRBJ2-7	NA	15	few	TGTGCCAGTTTACCAAGGGAGGGGGCGAGCTACGAGCAGTACTTC	CASLPREGASYEQYF
TRBV6-1	TRBJ1-1	TRBD1	12	NA	TGTGCCAGCACCCACCTCGACAGGGGAACTTTCTTT	CASTHLDRGTFF
TRBV5-1	TRBJ2-3	NA	16	NA	TGCGCCAGCAGCCCCCCCGTGGGGGGGCCATCAGATACGCAGTATTTT	CASSPPVGGPSDTQYF